The 10 T cell receptor beta chains below all came from one sample that was sequenced in a study of Ad26.COV2.S vaccination and SARS-CoV-2 variants. Treatment indicated: roughly 20 received Ad26.COV2.S at low or high dose, single or two shots; several received placebo; per-sample allocation not given. Material that was analyzed had been drawn on day 63 after the first vaccine or placebo injection. Clones were read by immunoSEQ multiplex PCR, and TCRdb kept only the in-frame ones, dropping some. The sample holds around 420,000 clones, around nine tenths seen once. The sample was peripheral blood, taken in a trial of Ad26.COV2.S vaccine versus placebo. Receptors originate from a person between 18 and 60 years old who received the Ad26.COV2.S COVID-19 vaccine or a placebo.

The chain combines TRBV9 with TRBJ1-1; D possibly corresponds to TRBD1 (5 bases). CDR1 and CDR2 from the germline V gene are SGDLS and YYNGEE. Trimming stripped 3 bases from V and 3 bases from J, with 12 bases between. This CDR3 spans 14 amino acids. CDR3 nucleotides: TGTGCCAGCAGCGCATCCGGACAACACACTGAAGCTTTCTTT. This translates into CASSASGQHTEAFF.

This clone was found a few times. J is TRBJ1-6 and V is TRBV7-2, with TRBD1 identical over 7 bases. Germline CDR1 reads SGHTA; CDR2 reads FQGNSA. CDR3 length: 15 residues. V was clipped by 2 bases and J by 6 bases; unmatched bases: 4. The CDR3 DNA reads as TGTGCCAGCAGCTTATGGACAGGCGGTAATTCACCCCTCCACTTT. It is translated as CASSLWTGGNSPLHF.

Comment on this clone: Distinct nucleotide sequences in the sample also encode this CDR3. This chain's CDR3 is CASSPRVNTEAFF. DNA of the CDR3: TGTGCCAGCAGTCCTCGGGTGAACACTGAAGCTTTCTTT. The chain has TRBV12-3 or TRBV12-4 and TRBJ1-1; D is unclear. The CDR3 totals 13 residues. Trimming removed 5 bases from V and 0 bases from J, with 7 bases in between.

V gene TRBV5-4 combines with J gene TRBJ2-7; possible D gene TRBD1, 7 bases. The CDR3 has 13 residues. Between the trimmed V and J ends, which lost 9 bases and 6 bases, there was a span of 19 bases. Germline V gene lookup returns CDR1 SGHNT and CDR2 YYREEE (reference sequence). This CDR3 reads CATGSEGAVEQYF. CDR3 bases: TGTGCCACCGGGTCGGAGGGGGCGGTCGAGCAGTACTTC.

The rearrangement uses TRBV10-1 and TRBJ1-6; no reliable D call. V gave up 2 bases and J gave up 7 bases, with 12 bases separating them. The CDR3 has 15 residues. From germline, CDR1 is WNHNN and CDR2 SYGVQD (reference sequence). The CDR3 sequence: CASSEGSLLNSPLHF. CDR3 DNA: TGCGCCAGCAGTGAGGGATCCTTATTGAATTCACCCCTCCACTTT.

This clone was seen more than once but under ten times. This chain connects TRBV28 to TRBJ2-7; 9 positions agree with TRBD2. The CDR3 runs 14 residues. The V and J ends lost 4 bases and 6 bases, in that order; junction bases with no gene match: 7. The V gene's germline CDR1 is MDHEN and CDR2 SYDVKM. The CDR3 DNA reads TGTGCCAGCAGTTCTACGGCGGGGGGGCTCGAGCAGTACTTC. Translating it yields CASSSTAGGLEQYF.

This sequence joins TRBV6-1 and TRBJ2-7, with D possibly TRBD1 on 6 matching bases. This CDR3 has 14 amino acids. Germline CDR1 and CDR2: MNHNS and SASEGT. The V gene lost 1 base and the J gene lost 4 bases, with 11 bases spanning the gap. As DNA, the CDR3 is TGTGCCAGCAGTGAAGGACAGGAGATGTACGAGCAGTACTTC. The encoded protein is CASSEGQEMYEQYF.

V gene TRBV7-8 combines with J gene TRBJ1-5; no clear D gene. The V end lost 3 bases, the J end lost 6 bases, and 15 bases lay between the germline ends. The V gene's germline CDR1 is SGHVS and CDR2 FQNEAQ. This CDR3 is 15 amino acids long. DNA for the CDR3: TGTGCCAGCAGCTTCCCGGGCCTAGGCAGTCAGCCCCAGCATTTT. Translating gives CASSFPGLGSQPQHF.

The V gene is TRBV2, the J gene TRBJ1-2; D unresolved. Germline V gene lookup returns CDR1 SNHLY and CDR2 FYNNEI. The CDR3 has 12 residues. V lost 6 bases and J lost 5, with 10 bases in between. The CDR3 sequence is CASSVQPYGYTF. The CDR3, as DNA: TGTGCCAGCAGCGTACAGCCTTATGGCTACACCTTC. Combining the CDR3 with reference TRBV2 and TRBJ1-2 gives the whole variable domain EPEVTQTPSHQVTQMGQEVILRCVPISNHLYFYWYRQILGQKVEFLVSFYNNEISEKSEIFDDQFSVERPDGSNFTLKIRSTKLEDSAMYFCASSVQPYGYTFGSGTRLTVV.

V gene TRBV4-1 combines with J gene TRBJ2-3, with 7 bases lining up with TRBD2. Looked up from germline, CDR1 is MGHRA and CDR2 is YSYEKL. Trimming cost V 1 base and J 6 bases; bases outside gene matches: 4. This CDR3 has 14 amino acids. This CDR3 is CASSQVDSGDTQYF. The CDR3 DNA reads as TGCGCCAGCAGCCAAGTTGATAGCGGGGATACGCAGTATTTT.